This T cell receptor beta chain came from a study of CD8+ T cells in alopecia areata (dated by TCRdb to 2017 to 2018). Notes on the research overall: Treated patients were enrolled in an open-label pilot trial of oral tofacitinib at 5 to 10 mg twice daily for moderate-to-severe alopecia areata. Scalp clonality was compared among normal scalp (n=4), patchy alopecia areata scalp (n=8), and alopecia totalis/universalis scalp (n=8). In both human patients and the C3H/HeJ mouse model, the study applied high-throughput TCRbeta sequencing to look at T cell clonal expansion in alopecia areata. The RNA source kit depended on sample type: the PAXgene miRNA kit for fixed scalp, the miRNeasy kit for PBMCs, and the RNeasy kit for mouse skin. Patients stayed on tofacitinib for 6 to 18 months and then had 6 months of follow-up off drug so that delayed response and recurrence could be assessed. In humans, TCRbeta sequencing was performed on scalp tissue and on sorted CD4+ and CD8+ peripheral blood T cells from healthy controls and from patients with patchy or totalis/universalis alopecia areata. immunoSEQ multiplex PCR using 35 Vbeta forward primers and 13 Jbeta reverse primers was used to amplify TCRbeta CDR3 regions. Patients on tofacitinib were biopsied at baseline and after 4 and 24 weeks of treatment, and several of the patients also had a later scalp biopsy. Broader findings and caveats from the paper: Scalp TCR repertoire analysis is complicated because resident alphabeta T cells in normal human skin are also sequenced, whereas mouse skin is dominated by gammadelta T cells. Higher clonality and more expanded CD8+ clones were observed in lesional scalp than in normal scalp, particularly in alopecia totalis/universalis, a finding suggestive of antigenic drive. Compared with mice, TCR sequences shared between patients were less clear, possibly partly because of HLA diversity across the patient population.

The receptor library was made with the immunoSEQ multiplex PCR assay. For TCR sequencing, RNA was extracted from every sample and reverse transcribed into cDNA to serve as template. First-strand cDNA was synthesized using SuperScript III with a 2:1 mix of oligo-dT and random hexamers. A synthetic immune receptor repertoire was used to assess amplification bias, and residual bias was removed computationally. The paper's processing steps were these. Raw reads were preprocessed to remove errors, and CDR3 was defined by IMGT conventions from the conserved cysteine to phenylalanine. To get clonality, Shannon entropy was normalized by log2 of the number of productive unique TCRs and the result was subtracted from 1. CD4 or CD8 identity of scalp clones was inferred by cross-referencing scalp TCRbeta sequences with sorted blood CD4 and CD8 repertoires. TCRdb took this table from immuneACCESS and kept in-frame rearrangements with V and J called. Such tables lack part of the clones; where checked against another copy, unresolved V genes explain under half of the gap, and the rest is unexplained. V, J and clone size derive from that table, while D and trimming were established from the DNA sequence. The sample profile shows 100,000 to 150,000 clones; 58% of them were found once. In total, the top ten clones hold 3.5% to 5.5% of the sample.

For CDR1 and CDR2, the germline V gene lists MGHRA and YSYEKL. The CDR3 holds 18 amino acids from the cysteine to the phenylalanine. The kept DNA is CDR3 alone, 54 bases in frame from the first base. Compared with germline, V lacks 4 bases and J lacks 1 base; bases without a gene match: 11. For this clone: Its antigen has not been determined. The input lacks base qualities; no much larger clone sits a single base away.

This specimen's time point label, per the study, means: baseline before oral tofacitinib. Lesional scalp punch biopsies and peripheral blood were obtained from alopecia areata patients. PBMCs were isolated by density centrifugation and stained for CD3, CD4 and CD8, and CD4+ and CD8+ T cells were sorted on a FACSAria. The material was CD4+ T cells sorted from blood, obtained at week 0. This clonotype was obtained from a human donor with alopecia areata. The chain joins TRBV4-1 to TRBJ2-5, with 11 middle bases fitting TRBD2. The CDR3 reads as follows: CASSRELAGDLGQETQYF. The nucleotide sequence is TGCGCCAGCAGCCGAGAACTAGCGGGAGATCTGGGCCAAGAGACCCAGTACTTC.